The T cell receptor beta chain described here comes from a study of blood T cell repertoires in COVID-19. Study-level background: The United States, Italy and Spain were the sources of the acute and convalescent COVID-19 samples.

All enrollees were roughly 18 to 95 years old and from 24 US areas. In the source study's methods: Amplifying reference gene primers gave estimates of nucleated cell counts. Assay: immunoSEQ multiplex PCR; the TCRdb copy retains only in-frame clones and omits some. Clone size and the V and J calls come from that table; the DNA yielded D and trimming. The sample carries around 140,000 clones, 80% to 90% recorded once. The CDR3 is 13 residues long. Germline CDR1 reads MRHNA; CDR2 reads SNTAGT. V lost 8 bases, J lost 0 bases, and 8 bases lay in between. Source material: PBMCs or T cells enriched from blood (not recorded which). The TCR originated in a man in his forties or fifties with acute COVID-19. The chain is built from TRBV6-4 and TRBJ1-3; tentative D call: TRBD1 (5 bases). The CDR3, as DNA: TGTGCCAGCCAGGGTCGCTCTGGAAACACCATATATTTT. Amino acids: CASQGRSGNTIYF.